These T cell receptor beta chains were read from a single sample in a study of T cell responses to AZD1222 COVID-19 vaccine. Measured with immunoSEQ multiplex PCR; TCRdb has only the in-frame clones, and not every one. The table lists tens of thousands of clones, around 83% of them singletons. The sample here was peripheral blood, taken on day 0 of AZD1222 vaccination. These receptors all stem from an adult in good health. CDR3s include the opening cysteine and the closing phenylalanine or tryptophan. A D gene is named only where the DNA matches it firmly. A row's size may be missing; if present it is once, few, many or a size class.

clone size: .; V gene: TRBV20-1; J gene: TRBJ1-1; D gene: .; CDR3 protein: CSARWNTEAFF; CDR3 DNA: TGCAGTGCTAGGTGGAACACTGAAGCTTTCTTT
clone size: .; V gene: TRBV5-1; J gene: TRBJ2-1; D gene: .; CDR3 protein: CASSSYSLAGAGNEQFF; CDR3 DNA: TGCGCCAGCAGCTCCTACTCTTTGGCGGGGGCGGGGAATGAGCAGTTCTTC
clone size: .; V gene: TRBV6-1; J gene: TRBJ1-2; D gene: TRBD1; CDR3 protein: CASSEAGTANYGYTF; CDR3 DNA: TGTGCCAGCAGTGAAGCCGGGACAGCTAACTATGGCTACACCTTC
clone size: few; V gene: TRBV9; J gene: TRBJ1-5; D gene: .; CDR3 protein: CASSVSPYSNQPQHF; CDR3 DNA: TGTGCCAGCAGCGTATCCCCTTATAGCAATCAGCCCCAGCATTTT
clone size: few; V gene: TRBV10-3; J gene: TRBJ1-6; D gene: TRBD1; CDR3 protein: CAIRGQGANSPLHF; CDR3 DNA: TGTGCCATCAGGGGACAGGGGGCGAATTCACCCCTCCACTTT
clone size: .; V gene: TRBV11-2; J gene: TRBJ1-5; D gene: TRBD1; CDR3 protein: CASSPGQGLVQPQHF; CDR3 DNA: TGTGCCAGCAGCCCGGGACAGGGTTTGGTTCAGCCCCAGCATTTT
clone size: .; V gene: TRBV6-5; J gene: TRBJ1-2; D gene: TRBD1; CDR3 protein: CASTPKGTGGRSYTF; CDR3 DNA: TGTGCCAGCACCCCTAAGGGGACAGGGGGCAGGAGCTACACCTTC
clone size: .; V gene: TRBV30; J gene: TRBJ1-6; D gene: TRBD1; CDR3 protein: CAWSVRDSSSYNSPLHF; CDR3 DNA: TGTGCCTGGAGTGTACGGGACAGTAGCTCCTATAATTCACCCCTCCACTTT
clone size: .; V gene: TRBV6-2/TRBV6-3; J gene: TRBJ2-3; D gene: TRBD2; CDR3 protein: CASSLTSGGTDTQYF; CDR3 DNA: TGTGCCAGCAGTTTGACTAGCGGGGGAACAGATACGCAGTATTTT
clone size: .; V gene: TRBV9; J gene: TRBJ2-7; D gene: .; CDR3 protein: CASSPSLSSDHYEQYF; CDR3 DNA: TGTGCCAGCAGCCCTTCTCTCTCTAGCGACCACTACGAGCAGTACTTC
clone size: .; V gene: TRBV19; J gene: TRBJ1-6; D gene: .; CDR3 protein: CASSMLRETPLHF; CDR3 DNA: TGTGCCAGTAGTATGCTCCGGGAGACACCCCTCCACTTT
clone size: .; V gene: TRBV7-9; J gene: TRBJ2-2; D gene: .; CDR3 protein: CASSLRTVGWGTGELFF; CDR3 DNA: TGTGCCAGCAGCTTGAGGACAGTTGGGTGGGGAACCGGGGAGCTGTTTTTT
clone size: .; V gene: TRBV29-1; J gene: TRBJ2-7; D gene: .; CDR3 protein: CSVGMVSEQYF; CDR3 DNA: TGCAGCGTTGGTATGGTGAGCGAGCAGTACTTC
clone size: .; V gene: TRBV28; J gene: TRBJ1-4; D gene: .; CDR3 protein: CATWDEGNEKLFF; CDR3 DNA: TGTGCCACCTGGGACGAAGGAAATGAAAAACTGTTTTTT
clone size: .; V gene: TRBV7-3; J gene: TRBJ2-2; D gene: TRBD2; CDR3 protein: CASSLMSLAGNTGELFF; CDR3 DNA: TGTGCCAGCAGCTTAATGTCGCTAGCGGGGAACACCGGGGAGCTGTTTTTT
clone size: few; V gene: TRBV27; J gene: TRBJ1-6; D gene: .; CDR3 protein: CASSIVRGWGSYNSPLHF; CDR3 DNA: TGTGCCAGCAGCATCGTACGGGGGTGGGGATCCTATAATTCACCCCTCCACTTT
clone size: .; V gene: TRBV6-4; J gene: TRBJ1-2; D gene: .; CDR3 protein: CASSDSTASGYTF; CDR3 DNA: TGTGCCAGCAGTGACTCGACAGCCTCTGGCTACACCTTC
clone size: .; V gene: TRBV20-1; J gene: TRBJ1-4; D gene: .; CDR3 protein: CSARPGEKLFF; CDR3 DNA: TGCAGTGCTAGACCCGGGGAAAAACTGTTTTTT
clone size: .; V gene: TRBV15; J gene: TRBJ1-3; D gene: .; CDR3 protein: CATSQGFSGNTIYF; CDR3 DNA: TGTGCCACCAGCCAGGGTTTCTCTGGAAACACCATATATTTT
clone size: once; V gene: TRBV9; J gene: TRBJ1-2; D gene: TRBD1; CDR3 protein: CASSAAVTQGASYGYTF; CDR3 DNA: TGTGCCAGCAGCGCAGCCGTAACCCAGGGGGCGAGCTATGGCTACACCTTC
clone size: .; V gene: TRBV14; J gene: TRBJ2-5; D gene: .; CDR3 protein: CASSAYSGGIQETQYF; CDR3 DNA: TGTGCCAGCAGCGCCTACTCAGGGGGGATTCAAGAGACCCAGTACTTC
clone size: .; V gene: TRBV7-2; J gene: TRBJ1-2; D gene: TRBD1; CDR3 protein: CASSNQGAGGYTF; CDR3 DNA: TGTGCCAGCAGCAACCAGGGGGCGGGCGGCTACACCTTC
clone size: .; V gene: TRBV12-5; J gene: TRBJ2-7; D gene: TRBD1; CDR3 protein: CASGSTGTGNYEQYF; CDR3 DNA: TGTGCTAGTGGTTCGACCGGGACAGGGAACTACGAGCAGTACTTC
clone size: .; V gene: TRBV28; J gene: TRBJ1-5; D gene: TRBD1; CDR3 protein: CASSFADRDNQPQHF; CDR3 DNA: TGTGCCAGCAGCTTCGCCGACAGGGATAATCAGCCCCAGCATTTT
clone size: once; V gene: TRBV9; J gene: TRBJ1-6; D gene: TRBD1; CDR3 protein: CASAGQGNTYNSPLHF; CDR3 DNA: TGTGCCAGCGCCGGACAGGGGAACACCTATAATTCACCCCTCCACTTT
clone size: .; V gene: TRBV19; J gene: TRBJ2-5; D gene: TRBD2; CDR3 protein: CASSIGRGGRETQYF; CDR3 DNA: TGTGCCAGTAGTATAGGGCGGGGGGGCCGAGAGACCCAGTACTTC
clone size: once; V gene: TRBV7-8; J gene: TRBJ2-3; D gene: .; CDR3 protein: CASSLGILGATPDTQYF; CDR3 DNA: TGTGCCAGCAGCTTAGGAATTCTGGGGGCGACTCCAGATACGCAGTATTTT
clone size: .; V gene: TRBV7-6; J gene: TRBJ2-2; D gene: .; CDR3 protein: CASSLVGSTNTGELFF; CDR3 DNA: TGTGCCAGCAGCCTGGTGGGGAGTACGAACACCGGGGAGCTGTTTTTT
clone size: .; V gene: TRBV24-1; J gene: TRBJ1-2; D gene: .; CDR3 protein: CATSDFFGFSDENYGYTF; CDR3 DNA: TGTGCCACCAGTGATTTCTTCGGTTTTAGTGATGAGAACTATGGCTACACCTTC